Following are 6 T cell receptor beta chains from one sample sequenced in a study of blood T cell repertoires in COVID-19 (dated by TCRdb to 2019 to 2021). Receptor amplification or capture employed the immunoSEQ multiplex PCR assay. The clones in this table, taken by TCRdb from immuneACCESS, are in-frame only. Not every clone is retained; where verified, under half of the shortfall comes from an unresolved V gene, and the cause of the rest is unknown. Recorded for this sample are tens of thousands of clones; roughly 82% of them occurred a single time. The ten largest clones take up 12% of the sample. Sequences were obtained from peripheral blood. The receptors here all came from a human donor in a cohort sampled during active COVID-19.

The rearrangement joins TRBV20-1 to TRBJ2-7, with D perhaps TRBD2 (5 bases). The CDR3 spans 11 residues. V shed 5 bases and J shed 7 bases, with 12 bases lying between them. Per germline, CDR1 DFQATT and CDR2 SNEGSKA (reference sequence). The CDR3 here is CSAYGKGEQYF. CDR3 nucleotides: TGCAGTGCTTACGGGAAAGGGGAGCAGTACTTC.

This clone was detected only once. V gene TRBV19 combines with J gene TRBJ2-7; 8 bases are a match to TRBD2. J was trimmed by 4 bases and V by 3 bases; bases with no gene match: 2. This CDR3 has 13 residues. From germline, CDR1 is LNHDA and CDR2 SQIVND (reference sequence). The CDR3 nucleotides read TGTGCCAGTAGTATTCGCGGGAGGTACGAGCAGTACTTC. It is translated as CASSIRGRYEQYF.

V and J are TRBV5-1 and TRBJ2-1, with 9 bases matching TRBD1. CDR3 length: 16 amino acids. The V segment lost 2 bases and the J segment 4 bases; nucleotides outside the gene matches: 7. CDR1 is SGHRS and CDR2 is YFSETQ in the germline V gene. CDR3 in DNA: TGCGCCAGCAGCTTCCTACCGGGACAGGGTTACAATGAGCAGTTCTTC. Its translation: CASSFLPGQGYNEQFF. The full variable domain, in which reference TRBV5-1 and TRBJ2-1 provide the parts outside the CDR3, is KAGVTQTPRYLIKTRGQQVTLSCSPISGHRSVSWYQQTPGQGLQFLFEYFSETQRNKGNFPGRFSGRQFSNSRSEMNVSTLELGDSALYLCASSFLPGQGYNEQFFGPGTRLTVL.

In this sample, this clone turned up once. V and J are TRBV2 and TRBJ1-2; no firm D call. This CDR3 has 16 residues. V was shortened by 1 base and J by 4 bases, with 16 bases between the two germline ends. Germline-derived CDR1 and CDR2 are SNHLY and FYNNEI. CDR3 in amino acids: CASSEGSTDAGYGYTF. In nucleotides, the CDR3 is TGTGCCAGCAGTGAAGGTTCGACGGATGCGGGCTATGGCTACACCTTC.

The CDR3 DNA is TGTGCCAGCAGCGTAGGGGGGGGCCCAATCGGCGAAAAACTGTTTTTT. Its translation: CASSVGGGPIGEKLFF. The gene calls are TRBV9 and TRBJ1-4; TRBD1 is a possible D gene (6 bases). The V and J ends lost 0 bases and 8 bases respectively, with 17 bases between them. The germline CDR1 and CDR2 sequences are SGDLS and YYNGEE. This CDR3 has 16 residues. Full variable domain (outside the CDR3, taken from reference TRBV9 and TRBJ1-4): DSGVTQTPKHLITATGQRVTLRCSPRSGDLSVYWYQQSLDQGLQFLIQYYNGEERAKGNILERFSAQQFPDLHSELNLSSLELGDSALYFCASSVGGGPIGEKLFFGSGTQLSVL.

In its sample, this clone was seen once. The junction departs from the called germline gene at one end, perhaps through a read error. The rearrangement links TRBV19 to TRBJ2-3, with 8 bases matching TRBD1. Germline lookup yields CDR1 LNHDA and CDR2 SQIVND (reference sequence). This CDR3 is built from 14 residues. The CDR3 region is CASSIGTGTDTQYF. CDR3 bases: TGTGCCAGTAGTATCGGGACAGGCACCGATACGCAGTATTTT.